These 12 T cell receptor beta chains share one sample of origin, sequenced in a study of T-cell memory formation after mild COVID-19. TCRdb redid the calling of the 5' RACE reads with MiXCR, one entry per CDR3 protein. The sample lists some 330,000 distinct CDR3 sequences; over 20% were seen once. The specimen sequenced was PBMCs or a T cell subset sorted from them (not recorded which). These TCRs come from an adult woman who had mild COVID-19 (a few samples of this study predate the infection). Cell type and time point are not known.

This rearrangement joins TRBV20-1 to TRBJ2-1; D is uncertain. The CDR3 has 17 amino acids. CDR1 and CDR2 from the germline V gene are DFQATT and SNEGSKA (reference sequence). Between the trimmed V and J ends, which lost 3 bases and 0 bases, there was a span of 18 bases. DNA of the CDR3: TGCAGTGCTAGCTTGGGAACACCTAGGAGCTCCTACAATGAGCAGTTCTTC. Its translation: CSASLGTPRSSYNEQFF.

The chain links TRBV4-1 to TRBJ2-3, with 8 bases identical to TRBD2. The CDR3 is 16 residues long. Per the germline V gene, CDR1 is MGHRA and CDR2 is YSYEKL. The J segment lost 4 bases and the V segment lost 6 bases, leaving 12 bases of the junction unmatched. In DNA, the CDR3 is TGCGCCAGCAGTCCCCTACTAGCGGCCCCCTCAGATACGCAGTATTTT. This sequence encodes CASSPLLAAPSDTQYF.

The chain joins TRBV25-1 to TRBJ2-7; weak D call: TRBD2 (5 bases). CDR3 length equals 13 residues. In germline, CDR1 is MGHDK, CDR2 SYGVNS. Between the trimmed V and J ends, which lost 8 bases and 4 bases, there was a span of 15 bases. The CDR3 sequence: CASQRATEYEQYF. The CDR3 DNA sequence: TGTGCCAGCCAGAGGGCGACGGAGTACGAGCAGTACTTC.

The sample holds many counts of this clonotype. The V and J genes are TRBV12-3 or TRBV12-4 and TRBJ2-1; unclear D gene. Trimming removed 2 bases at V and 6 bases at J, with 8 bases between. The CDR3 loop spans 13 amino acids. The CDR3 sequence is CASSLLSRNEQFF. The CDR3 nucleotides are TGTGCCAGCAGTTTATTAAGCCGCAATGAGCAGTTCTTC.

This chain links TRBV6-5 with TRBJ2-3; D gene unclear. The CDR3 loop spans 13 amino acids. V shed 1 base and J shed 2 bases, with 4 bases lying between them. The germline V gene encodes CDR1 MNHEY and CDR2 SVGAGI. The CDR3 DNA follows: TGTGCCAGCAGTTACTTCGCCACAGATACGCAGTATTTT. Encoded protein: CASSYFATDTQYF.

The chain couples TRBV5-6 to TRBJ1-5; D may be TRBD1 (6 bases). The ends were cut back, 2 bases at V and 9 bases at J, with 18 bases in the middle. The CDR3 contains 15 residues. The germline V gene encodes CDR1 SGHDT and CDR2 YYEEEE. CDR3 in DNA: TGTGCCAGCAGCTTCTGGGGGGGAGGCAGGGGGCCCCAGCATTTT. It specifies CASSFWGGGRGPQHF.

This clonotype was counted only a few times. The rearrangement uses TRBV6-5 and TRBJ2-1; 10 positions agree with TRBD2. CDR1 is MNHEY, CDR2 SVGAGI, per germline. The CDR3 is 15 amino acids. V lost 6 bases and J lost 0; bases outside the gene matches: 2. The CDR3 region is CASRRLAGSYNEQFF. In DNA form, the CDR3 reads TGTGCCAGCAGACGACTAGCGGGCTCCTACAATGAGCAGTTCTTC.

This chain joins TRBV5-6 and TRBJ2-1; a weak D match, TRBD2 (5 bases). CDR1 is SGHDT, CDR2 YYEEEE, per germline. The CDR3 sequence is 12 residues long. With 0 bases removed from V and 14 bases from J, the gap between germline ends came to 12 bases. The CDR3 spells CASSLGAGVEFF. CDR3 sequence (DNA): TGTGCCAGCAGCTTGGGGGCGGGCGTGGAGTTCTTC.

The chain carries TRBV3-1 and TRBJ2-3, with D possibly being TRBD1 (5 bases). V shed 3 bases and J shed 0 bases, with 10 bases lying between them. CDR1 is LGHDT and CDR2 is YNNKEL in the germline V gene (reference sequence). This CDR3 comprises 15 residues. The CDR3: CASSHGADSTDTQYF. The CDR3 DNA reads TGTGCCAGCAGCCATGGGGCGGACAGCACAGATACGCAGTATTTT.

Remarks on this clonotype: A junction boundary mismatches the germline segment, possibly from a read error. The chain has TRBV5-1 and TRBJ1-1; D possibly corresponds to TRBD1 (6 bases). Germline V gene lookup returns CDR1 SGHRS and CDR2 YFSETQ. The CDR3 loop spans 14 amino acids. CDR3 loop: CASSLGGVGTEAFF. The CDR3 DNA follows: TGCGCCAGCAGTTTGGGGGGCGTAGGCACTGAAGCTTTCTTT.

The chain has TRBV9 and TRBJ2-1; TRBD2 matches 7 bases. The CDR3 sequence is 15 residues long. Germline lookup yields CDR1 SGDLS and CDR2 YYNGEE. Trimming at V came to 0 bases and at J to 11 bases, leaving 11 bases not matched to a gene. The CDR3 loop reads CASSVELAPTMKQFF. The CDR3 DNA is TGTGCCAGCAGCGTAGAACTAGCGCCTACAATGAAGCAGTTCTTC.

This chain links TRBV29-1 with TRBJ1-6; no firm D call. V was shortened by 5 bases and J by 4 bases, with 9 bases between the two germline ends. The CDR3 contains 13 residues. The germline gives CDR1 SQVTM, CDR2 ANQGSEA. CDR3: CSVSVQYNSPLHF. CDR3 DNA sequence: TGCAGCGTTTCAGTCCAGTATAATTCACCCCTCCACTTT.